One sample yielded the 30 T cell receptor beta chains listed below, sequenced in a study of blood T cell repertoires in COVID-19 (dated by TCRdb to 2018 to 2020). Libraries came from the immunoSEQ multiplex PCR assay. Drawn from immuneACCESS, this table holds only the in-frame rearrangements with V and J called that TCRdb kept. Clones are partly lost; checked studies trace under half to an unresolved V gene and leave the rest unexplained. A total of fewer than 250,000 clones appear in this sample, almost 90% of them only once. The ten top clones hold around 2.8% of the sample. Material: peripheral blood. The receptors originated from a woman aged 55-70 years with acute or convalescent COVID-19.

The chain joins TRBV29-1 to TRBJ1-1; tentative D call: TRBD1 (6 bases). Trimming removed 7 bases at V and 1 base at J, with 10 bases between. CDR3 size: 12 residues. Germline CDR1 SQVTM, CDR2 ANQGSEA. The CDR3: CSGYRANTEAFF. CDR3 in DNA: TGCAGCGGATACAGGGCGAACACTGAAGCTTTCTTT.

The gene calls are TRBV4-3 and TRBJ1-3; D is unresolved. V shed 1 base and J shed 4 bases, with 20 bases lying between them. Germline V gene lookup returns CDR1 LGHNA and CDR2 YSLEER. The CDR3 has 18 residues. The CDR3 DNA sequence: TGCGCCAGCAGCCAAGGTCTGATAGTGGGCTTGCAGGGAAACACCATATATTTT. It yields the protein CASSQGLIVGLQGNTIYF.

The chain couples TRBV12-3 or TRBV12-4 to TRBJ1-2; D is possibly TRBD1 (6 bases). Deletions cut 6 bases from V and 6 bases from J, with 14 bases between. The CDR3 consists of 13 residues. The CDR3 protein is CASSSDRLNGYTF. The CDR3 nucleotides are TGTGCCAGCAGCTCGGACAGACTCAATGGCTACACCTTC.

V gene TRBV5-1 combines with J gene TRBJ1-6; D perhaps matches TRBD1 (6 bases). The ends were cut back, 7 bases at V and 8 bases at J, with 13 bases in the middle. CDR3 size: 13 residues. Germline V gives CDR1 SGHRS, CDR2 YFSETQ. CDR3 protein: CASGAGVYSPLHF. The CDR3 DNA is TGCGCCAGCGGAGCAGGGGTTTATTCACCCCTCCACTTT.

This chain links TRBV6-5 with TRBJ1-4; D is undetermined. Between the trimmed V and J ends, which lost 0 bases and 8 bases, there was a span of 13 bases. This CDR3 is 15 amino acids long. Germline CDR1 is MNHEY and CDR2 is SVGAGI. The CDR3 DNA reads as TGTGCCAGCAGTTACTCTTTATCGGGAGGCGAAAAACTGTTTTTT. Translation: CASSYSLSGGEKLFF.

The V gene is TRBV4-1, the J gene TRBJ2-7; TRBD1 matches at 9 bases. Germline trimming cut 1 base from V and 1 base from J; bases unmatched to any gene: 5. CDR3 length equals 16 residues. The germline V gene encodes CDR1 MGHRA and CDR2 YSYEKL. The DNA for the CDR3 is TGCGCCAGCAGCCAAGTGACAGGGGGATTTTCCTACGAGCAGTACTTC. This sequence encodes CASSQVTGGFSYEQYF.

The CDR3 nucleotides read TGCGCCAGCAGCCAGGACACCGCGAACACCGGGGAGCTGTTTTTT. Its translation: CASSQDTANTGELFF. The rearrangement uses TRBV5-1 and TRBJ2-2, with D possibly matching TRBD1 (5 bases). Trimming removed 4 bases at V and 0 bases at J, with 10 bases between. The CDR3 totals 15 residues. Looked up from germline, CDR1 is SGHRS and CDR2 is YFSETQ.

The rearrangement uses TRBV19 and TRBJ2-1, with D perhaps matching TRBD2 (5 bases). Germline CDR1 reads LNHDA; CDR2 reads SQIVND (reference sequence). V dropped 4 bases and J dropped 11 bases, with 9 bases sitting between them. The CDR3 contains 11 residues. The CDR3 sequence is CASSTGSQQFF. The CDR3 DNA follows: TGTGCCAGTAGTACGGGGTCGCAGCAGTTCTTC.

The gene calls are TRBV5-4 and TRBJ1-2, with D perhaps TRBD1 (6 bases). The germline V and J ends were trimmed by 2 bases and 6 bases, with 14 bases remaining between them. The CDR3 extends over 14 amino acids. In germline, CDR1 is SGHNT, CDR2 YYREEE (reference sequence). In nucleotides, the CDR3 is TGTGCCAGCAGCTTCCTACAGGGAGTTAATGGCTACACCTTC. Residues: CASSFLQGVNGYTF.

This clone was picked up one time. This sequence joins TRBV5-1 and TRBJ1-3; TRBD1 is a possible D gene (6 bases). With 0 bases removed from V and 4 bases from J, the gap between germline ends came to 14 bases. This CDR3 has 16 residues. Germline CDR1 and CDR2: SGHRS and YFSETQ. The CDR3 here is CASSLDLQGMGNTIYF. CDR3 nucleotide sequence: TGCGCCAGCAGCTTGGATCTACAGGGAATGGGAAACACCATATATTTT.

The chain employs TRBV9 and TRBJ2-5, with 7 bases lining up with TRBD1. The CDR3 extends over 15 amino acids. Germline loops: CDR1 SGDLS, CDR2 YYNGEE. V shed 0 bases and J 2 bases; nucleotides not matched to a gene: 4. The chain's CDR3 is CASSVGGGGQETQYF. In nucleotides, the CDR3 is TGTGCCAGCAGCGTAGGAGGGGGCGGTCAAGAGACCCAGTACTTC.

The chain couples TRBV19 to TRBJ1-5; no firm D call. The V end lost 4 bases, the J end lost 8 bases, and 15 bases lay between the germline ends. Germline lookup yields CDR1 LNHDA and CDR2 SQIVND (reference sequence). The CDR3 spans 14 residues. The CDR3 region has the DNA TGTGCCAGTAGTAAAACGGCGGCTGTGGAGCCCCAGCATTTT. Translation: CASSKTAAVEPQHF. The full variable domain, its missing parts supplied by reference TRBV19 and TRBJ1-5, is DGGITQSPKYLFRKEGQNVTLSCEQNLNHDAMYWYRQDPGQGLRLIYYSQIVNDFQKGDIAEGYSVSREKKESFPLTVTSAQKNPTAFYLCASSKTAAVEPQHFGDGTRLSIL.

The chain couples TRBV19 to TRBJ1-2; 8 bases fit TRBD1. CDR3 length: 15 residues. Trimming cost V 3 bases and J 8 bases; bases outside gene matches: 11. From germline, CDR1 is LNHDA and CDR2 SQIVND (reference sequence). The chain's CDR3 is CASSIATTGDRGYTF. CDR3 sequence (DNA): TGTGCCAGTAGTATCGCCACGACAGGGGATAGGGGCTACACCTTC.

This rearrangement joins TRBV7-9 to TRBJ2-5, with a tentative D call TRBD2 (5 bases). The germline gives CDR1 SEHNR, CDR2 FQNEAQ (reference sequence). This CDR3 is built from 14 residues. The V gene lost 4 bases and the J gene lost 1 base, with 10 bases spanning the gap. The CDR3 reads CASSSGLLQETQYF. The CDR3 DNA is TGTGCCAGCAGCTCCGGACTCCTCCAAGAGACCCAGTACTTC. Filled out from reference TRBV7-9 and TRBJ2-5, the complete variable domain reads DTGVSQNPRHKITKRGQNVTFRCDPISEHNRLYWYRQTLGQGPEFLTYFQNEAQLEKSRLLSDRFSAERPKGSFSTLEIQRTEQGDSAMYLCASSSGLLQETQYFGPGTRLLVL.

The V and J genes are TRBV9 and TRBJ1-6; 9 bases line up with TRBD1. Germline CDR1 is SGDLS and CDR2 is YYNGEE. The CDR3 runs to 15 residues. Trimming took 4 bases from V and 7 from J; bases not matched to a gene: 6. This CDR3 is CASSFGQGRNSPLHF. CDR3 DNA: TGTGCCAGCAGCTTTGGACAGGGGAGGAATTCACCCCTCCACTTT. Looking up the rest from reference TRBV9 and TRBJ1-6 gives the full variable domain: DSGVTQTPKHLITATGQRVTLRCSPRSGDLSVYWYQQSLDQGLQFLIQYYNGEERAKGNILERFSAQQFPDLHSELNLSSLELGDSALYFCASSFGQGRNSPLHFGNGTRLTVT.

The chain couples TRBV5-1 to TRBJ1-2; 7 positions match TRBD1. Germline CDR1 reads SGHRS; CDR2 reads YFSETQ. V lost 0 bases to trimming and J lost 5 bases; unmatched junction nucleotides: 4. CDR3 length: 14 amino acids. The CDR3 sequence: CASSLAGTEYGYTF. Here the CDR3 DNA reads TGCGCCAGCAGCTTGGCCGGGACAGAGTATGGCTACACCTTC.

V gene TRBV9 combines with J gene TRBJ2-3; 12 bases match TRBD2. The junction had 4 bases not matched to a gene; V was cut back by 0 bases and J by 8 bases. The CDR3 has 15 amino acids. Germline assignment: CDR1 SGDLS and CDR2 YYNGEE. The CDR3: CASSVGLAGVVTQYF. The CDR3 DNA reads TGTGCCAGCAGCGTAGGACTAGCGGGAGTAGTTACGCAGTATTTT.

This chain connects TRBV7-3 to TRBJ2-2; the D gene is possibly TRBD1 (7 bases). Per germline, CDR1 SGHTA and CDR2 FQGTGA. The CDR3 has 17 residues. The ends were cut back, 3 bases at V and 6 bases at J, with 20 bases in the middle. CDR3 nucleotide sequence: TGTGCCAGCAGCTTCCCCCCACAGGGGAGGTTTCCCGGGGAGCTGTTTTTT. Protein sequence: CASSFPPQGRFPGELFF.

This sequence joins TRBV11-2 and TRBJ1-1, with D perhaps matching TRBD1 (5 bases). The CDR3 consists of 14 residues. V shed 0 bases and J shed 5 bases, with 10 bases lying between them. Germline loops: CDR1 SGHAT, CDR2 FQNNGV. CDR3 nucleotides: TGTGCCAGCAGCTTAGATCGGGGGAGAACTGAAGCTTTCTTT. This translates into CASSLDRGRTEAFF.

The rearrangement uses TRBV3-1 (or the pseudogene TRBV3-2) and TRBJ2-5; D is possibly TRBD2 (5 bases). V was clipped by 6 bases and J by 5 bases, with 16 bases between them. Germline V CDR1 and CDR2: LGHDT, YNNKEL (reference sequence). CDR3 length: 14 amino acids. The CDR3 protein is CASRHTGVGETQYF. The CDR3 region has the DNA TGTGCCAGCAGACATACCGGGGTGGGGGAGACCCAGTACTTC.

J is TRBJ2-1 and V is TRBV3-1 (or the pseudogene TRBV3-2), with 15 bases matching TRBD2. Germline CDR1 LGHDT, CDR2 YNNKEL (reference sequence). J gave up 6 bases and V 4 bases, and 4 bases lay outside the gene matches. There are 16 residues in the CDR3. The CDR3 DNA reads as TGTGCCAGCAGCCGCCGGACTAGCGGGAGGGCCAATGAGCAGTTCTTC. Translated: CASSRRTSGRANEQFF.

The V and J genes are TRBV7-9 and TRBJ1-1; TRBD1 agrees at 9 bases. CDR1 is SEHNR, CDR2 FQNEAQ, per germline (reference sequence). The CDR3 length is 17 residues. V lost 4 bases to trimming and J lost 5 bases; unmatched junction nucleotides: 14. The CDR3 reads CASSSGTGTSLFTEAFF. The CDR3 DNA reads TGTGCCAGCAGCTCAGGGACAGGGACGTCTCTCTTTACTGAAGCTTTCTTT.

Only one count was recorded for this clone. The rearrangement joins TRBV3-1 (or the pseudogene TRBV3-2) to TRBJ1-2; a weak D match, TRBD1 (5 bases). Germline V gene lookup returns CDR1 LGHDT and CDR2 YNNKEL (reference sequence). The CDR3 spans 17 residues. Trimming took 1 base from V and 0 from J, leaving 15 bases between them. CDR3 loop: CASSQVTQADPNYGYTF. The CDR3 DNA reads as TGTGCCAGCAGCCAAGTCACACAGGCAGATCCTAACTATGGCTACACCTTC.

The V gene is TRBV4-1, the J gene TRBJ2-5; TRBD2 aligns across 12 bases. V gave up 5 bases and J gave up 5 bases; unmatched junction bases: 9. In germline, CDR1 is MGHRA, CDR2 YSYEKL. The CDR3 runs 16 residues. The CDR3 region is CASSGRLAGDVETQYF. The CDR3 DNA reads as TGCGCCAGCAGCGGACGACTAGCGGGAGATGTGGAGACCCAGTACTTC.

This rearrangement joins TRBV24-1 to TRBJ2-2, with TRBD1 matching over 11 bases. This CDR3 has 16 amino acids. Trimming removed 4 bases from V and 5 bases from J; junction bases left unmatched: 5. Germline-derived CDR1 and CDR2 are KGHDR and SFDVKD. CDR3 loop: CATSDQDRGRTGELFF. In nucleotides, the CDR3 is TGTGCCACCAGTGACCAGGACAGGGGGCGGACCGGGGAGCTGTTTTTT.

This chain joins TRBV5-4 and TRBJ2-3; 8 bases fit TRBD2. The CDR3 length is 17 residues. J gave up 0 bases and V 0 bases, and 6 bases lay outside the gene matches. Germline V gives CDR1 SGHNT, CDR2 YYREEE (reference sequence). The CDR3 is CASSLELSGVSTDTQYF. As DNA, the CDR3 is TGTGCCAGCAGCTTGGAACTTAGCGGGGTTAGCACAGATACGCAGTATTTT. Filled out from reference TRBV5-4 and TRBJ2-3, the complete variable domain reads ETGVTQSPTHLIKTRGQQVTLRCSSQSGHNTVSWYQQALGQGPQFIFQYYREEENGRGNFPPRFSGLQFPNYSSELNVNALELDDSALYLCASSLELSGVSTDTQYFGPGTRLTVL.

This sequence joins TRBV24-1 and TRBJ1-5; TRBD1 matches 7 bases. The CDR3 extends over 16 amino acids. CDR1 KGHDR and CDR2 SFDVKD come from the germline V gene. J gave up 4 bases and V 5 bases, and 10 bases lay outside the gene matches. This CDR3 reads CATSGPTGVGNQPQHF. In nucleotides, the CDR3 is TGTGCCACCAGTGGCCCCACAGGGGTAGGGAATCAGCCCCAGCATTTT.

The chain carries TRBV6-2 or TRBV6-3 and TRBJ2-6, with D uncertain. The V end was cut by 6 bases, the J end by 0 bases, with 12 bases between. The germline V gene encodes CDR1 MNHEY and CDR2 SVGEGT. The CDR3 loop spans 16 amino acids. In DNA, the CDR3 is TGTGCCAGCAGCCGAATGCTGAGCTCTGGGGCCAACGTCCTGACTTTC. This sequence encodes CASSRMLSSGANVLTF.

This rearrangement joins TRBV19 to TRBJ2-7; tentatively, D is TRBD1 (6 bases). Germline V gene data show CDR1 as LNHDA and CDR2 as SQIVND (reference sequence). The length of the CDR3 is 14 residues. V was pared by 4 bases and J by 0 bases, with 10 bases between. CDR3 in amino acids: CASSSTGSSYEQYF. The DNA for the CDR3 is TGTGCCAGTAGTAGCACAGGGAGCTCCTACGAGCAGTACTTC.

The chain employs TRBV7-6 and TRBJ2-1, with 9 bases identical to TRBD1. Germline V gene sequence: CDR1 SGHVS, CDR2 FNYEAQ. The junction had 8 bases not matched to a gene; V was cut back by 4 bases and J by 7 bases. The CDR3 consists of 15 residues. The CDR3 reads CASSWGQGWLNEQFF. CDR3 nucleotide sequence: TGTGCCAGCAGCTGGGGACAGGGTTGGTTGAATGAGCAGTTCTTC.